This T cell receptor beta chain was captured in a study of blood T cell repertoires in COVID-19. Authors' data handling: Estimated nucleated cell counts came from reference gene primer amplification. Only in-frame clones appear in the TCRdb table, and some are missing; sequencing was by immunoSEQ multiplex PCR. That table gives V, J and clone size, and the DNA gave D and trimming. The data contain fewer than 350,000 clones, roughly 91% of them seen just once; the ten biggest clones take up around 2%. CDR1 and CDR2 from the germline V gene are KGHSH and LQKENI. The CDR3 has 16 amino acids. With 2 bases clipped from V and 5 bases from J, the junction kept 7 bases outside the gene matches. The age range of participants was about 18 to 90 years, with residence in under 30 US areas. Cohorts were determined from participant-reported clinical history.

The clonotype originates from an older woman in a cohort exposed to, infected with or recovered from COVID-19 (not recorded which). The sample taken for sequencing was PBMCs or T cells enriched from blood (not recorded which). V gene TRBV18 combines with J gene TRBJ2-2; 8 bases match TRBD2. The CDR3 spells CASSPKRERGTGELFF. The CDR3, as DNA: TGTGCCAGCTCACCAAAGCGGGAGCGTGGTACCGGGGAGCTGTTTTTT.